This T cell receptor (beta chain) was obtained from a study of PD-1 blockade in mismatch repair-deficient tumors. Overall study findings and caveats: Tumor-resident clones, often undetectable pretreatment in blood, expanded then contracted after pembrolizumab.

This clone was detected only once. What it binds is unknown. Clones were read by immunoSEQ multiplex PCR, and TCRdb kept only the in-frame ones, dropping some. The sample holds under 95,000 clones, over 75% seen once. Every patient had mismatch repair deficiency by PCR or immunohistochemistry. Trimming removed 5 bases at V and 2 bases at J, with 12 bases between. Germline V lookup: CDR1 SGHAT, CDR2 FQDESV (reference sequence). There are 15 residues in the CDR3. This rearrangement joins TRBV11-1 to TRBJ2-2; D is possibly TRBD1 (6 bases). Specimen: peripheral blood, collected 12 weeks after starting pembrolizumab. This receptor was identified in an adult with mismatch repair-deficient cancer. In nucleotides, the CDR3 is TGTGCCAGCAGCCTCGGGACACCCAACACCGGGGAGCTGTTTTTT. This gives the protein CASSLGTPNTGELFF.